The 15 T cell receptor beta chains below come from one sample, sequenced in a study of shared clonotypes between healthy human individuals. Data came from immunoSEQ multiplex PCR; TCRdb stores just in-frame clones and leaves some out. The sample comprises 1.6 million or so clones, approximately 97% of which are singletons, and roughly 1.2% rests with the top ten. Specimen: naive CD4+ T cells sorted from blood. Stated subset: CD45RA+ positively selected. The receptors were gathered from a man in his thirties or forties in good health.

The V gene is TRBV6-6, the J gene TRBJ2-7; D is possibly TRBD2 (6 bases). With 6 bases removed from V and 4 bases from J, the gap between germline ends came to 19 bases. Germline loops: CDR1 MNHNY, CDR2 SVGAGI (reference sequence). The CDR3 sequence is 15 residues long. CDR3 nucleotides: TGTGCCAGCAGCCTAGCGACAGCTAACTCATACGAGCAGTACTTC. Its protein product is CASSLATANSYEQYF.

This chain uses TRBV6-1 with TRBJ1-5; the match to TRBD1 covers 8 bases. V trimming: 3 bases; J trimming: 4 bases; junction bases outside the gene matches: 5. Germline-derived CDR1 and CDR2 are MNHNS and SASEGT. The CDR3 has 15 amino acids. The CDR3 nucleotides read TGTGCCAGCAGTGAGGGACGACAGGGGAATCAGCCCCAGCATTTT. As protein: CASSEGRQGNQPQHF.

This chain joins TRBV5-1 and TRBJ1-1; TRBD1 might be the D (6 bases). V dropped 1 base and J dropped 1 base, with 11 bases sitting between them. CDR1 is SGHRS, CDR2 YFSETQ, per germline. This CDR3 spans 15 amino acids. DNA of the CDR3: TGCGCCAGCAGCTTGCTCGGGGGGCCGAACACTGAAGCTTTCTTT. Protein sequence: CASSLLGGPNTEAFF.

V and J are TRBV5-1 and TRBJ2-4; D gene uncertain. Germline values: CDR1 SGHRS, CDR2 YFSETQ. The length of the CDR3 is 13 residues. V was cut by 2 bases and J by 5 bases, with 8 bases left in between. CDR3 residues: CASSFETENIQYF. The CDR3, as DNA: TGCGCCAGCAGCTTCGAAACCGAAAACATTCAGTACTTC.

The V gene is TRBV19, the J gene TRBJ2-6; maybe TRBD1 (5 bases). The CDR3 totals 14 residues. Germline values: CDR1 LNHDA, CDR2 SQIVND (reference sequence). Trimming removed 8 bases at V and 0 bases at J, with 8 bases between. The CDR3 protein is CASGHLSGANVLTF. CDR3 DNA: TGTGCCAGTGGACACCTCTCTGGGGCCAACGTCCTGACTTTC.

V usage is TRBV5-1 and J usage is TRBJ2-5; D call uncertain. Germline CDR1 is SGHRS and CDR2 is YFSETQ. This CDR3 is 14 amino acids long. Trimming shortened V by 5 bases and J by 5 bases, and 16 bases separated the two germline ends. CDR3 in amino acids: CASSKGLEAETQYF. The CDR3 DNA sequence: TGCGCCAGCAGTAAAGGCCTCGAGGCCGAGACCCAGTACTTC.

The rearrangement links TRBV7-8 to TRBJ1-1; tentative D call: TRBD1 (5 bases). Germline CDR1 and CDR2: SGHVS and FQNEAQ. This CDR3 contains 14 residues. The ends were cut back, 2 bases at V and 5 bases at J, with 12 bases in the middle. The DNA for the CDR3 is TGTGCCAGCAGCTTATGGCGGTGGGGGACTGAAGCTTTCTTT. This encodes CASSLWRWGTEAFF.

In this sample, this clone turned up once. The rearrangement uses TRBV5-4 and TRBJ1-1; D is unresolved. The germline CDR1 and CDR2 sequences are SGHNT and YYREEE (reference sequence). The V end was cut by 4 bases, the J end by 0 bases, with 10 bases between. The CDR3 runs to 14 residues. The CDR3, as DNA: TGTGCCAGCAGCCAAGACACCATGAACACTGAAGCTTTCTTT. This gives the protein CASSQDTMNTEAFF.

In DNA, the CDR3 is TGTGCCAGCAGTGAAGCGCTTTTAGCGGGAGTGGGTAATGAGCAGTTCTTC. Protein: CASSEALLAGVGNEQFF. This chain connects TRBV2 to TRBJ2-1; 9 bases align to TRBD2. Looked up from germline, CDR1 is SNHLY and CDR2 is FYNNEI. CDR3 size: 17 residues. Trimming at V came to 0 bases and at J to 7 bases, leaving 10 bases not matched to a gene.

Turning to this clone: The sample has other DNA sequences that encode this CDR3 too. The chain joins TRBV18 to TRBJ2-5, with 11 bases fitting TRBD2. Germline V gene data show CDR1 as KGHSH and CDR2 as LQKENI. This CDR3 has 14 amino acids. The V segment lost 6 bases and the J segment 4 bases; nucleotides outside the gene matches: 4. CDR3 in amino acids: CASSPTSGGETQYF. The CDR3 nucleotides are TGTGCCAGCTCCCCTACTAGCGGGGGAGAGACCCAGTACTTC.

Note on this clone: Other nucleotide sequences in the sample specify the same CDR3. The CDR3, as DNA: TGTGCCAGCTCACCTGGGACAGGGAAAGAGACCCAGTACTTC. The encoded protein is CASSPGTGKETQYF. This rearrangement joins TRBV18 to TRBJ2-5; 9 bases fit TRBD1. Germline V gene data show CDR1 as KGHSH and CDR2 as LQKENI. This CDR3 is built from 14 residues. Trimming removed 3 bases from V and 3 bases from J; junction bases left unmatched: 2. Filled out from reference TRBV18 and TRBJ2-5, the complete variable domain reads NAGVMQNPRHLVRRRGQEARLRCSPMKGHSHVYWYRQLPEEGLKFMVYLQKENIIDESGMPKERFSAEFPKEGPSILRIQQVVRGDSAAYFCASSPGTGKETQYFGPGTRLLVL.

The chain uses TRBV5-1 and TRBJ2-4; 8 bases line up with TRBD1. The CDR3 runs 20 residues. The J segment lost 0 bases and the V segment lost 4 bases, leaving 18 bases of the junction unmatched. From germline, CDR1 is SGHRS and CDR2 YFSETQ. In DNA, the CDR3 is TGCGCCAGCAGCCCAGAGGGACAGGTATATCCATTACTAGCCAAAAACATTCAGTACTTC. This gives the protein CASSPEGQVYPLLAKNIQYF.

The chain employs TRBV9 and TRBJ1-4; 7 bases fit TRBD1. The V gene's germline CDR1 is SGDLS and CDR2 YYNGEE. Trimming at V came to 3 bases and at J to 2 bases, leaving 10 bases not matched to a gene. This CDR3 spans 17 amino acids. CDR3 sequence: CASSAGGWQGTNEKLFF. DNA for the CDR3: TGTGCCAGCAGCGCAGGGGGGTGGCAGGGGACTAATGAAAAACTGTTTTTT.

The chain couples TRBV5-5 to TRBJ2-7, with TRBD1 matching 8 bases. CDR1 SGHKS and CDR2 YYEKEE come from the germline V gene (reference sequence). CDR3 length: 14 amino acids. V shed 4 bases and J 5 bases; nucleotides not matched to a gene: 8. CDR3 residues: CASSVTGVENEQYF. In DNA, the CDR3 is TGTGCCAGCAGCGTGACAGGGGTTGAAAACGAGCAGTACTTC.

The chain is built from TRBV29-1 and TRBJ2-3; 8 nucleotides match TRBD1. There are 13 residues in the CDR3. Per the germline V gene, CDR1 is SQVTM and CDR2 is ANQGSEA. V lost 6 bases and J lost 14; bases outside the gene matches: 16. The CDR3, as DNA: TGCAGCGTACTGGGACAGGTAGACCACGGAACGTATTTT. Its protein is CSVLGQVDHGTYF.